The T cell receptor beta chain under discussion was sequenced for a study of cytomegalovirus exposure and HLA in healthy donors. Study-wide results and limits: In a later analysis, a missense DCLRE1C variant was linked to TCR beta V- and J-gene trimming. Later, TCR association rates were found to vary by HLA locus, highest for DRB1 and lowest for HLA-C. Roughly even sequencing depth across donors was the assumption behind the presence/absence analyses. Some V segments, including TRBV6-2 and TRBV6-3, were excluded as indistinguishable.

Primers included in the PCR were 60 Vbeta and 13 Jbeta primers. Using immunoSEQ multiplex PCR, the repertoire was profiled, and TCRdb retains in-frame clones only, with some absent. The data contain 60,000 to 80,000 clones, over 50% of them singletons. Trimming removed 6 bases from V and 7 bases from J, with 21 bases in between. Germline V gives CDR1 MNHNS, CDR2 SASEGT. This CDR3 spans 15 amino acids. With regard to this clone: Its antigen remains unknown.

The chain recombines TRBV6-1 with TRBJ1-2, with a possible D match to TRBD1 (5 bases). Sequenced sample: PBMCs. This receptor was taken from a man aged 25 to 45 in good health and CMV-seronegative. CDR3 protein: CASRVRAVGVSGYTF. The CDR3 region has the DNA TGTGCCAGCAGGGTCAGGGCAGTCGGCGTTAGTGGCTACACCTTC.